The source of this T cell receptor beta chain is a study of CD8 T cells in Susac syndrome. This clonotype was detected only once. The CDR3 runs 10 residues. The germline V gene has CDR1 SQVTM and CDR2 ANQGSEA. V was shortened by 7 bases and J by 10 bases, with 11 bases between the two germline ends. RNA was extracted with the RNeasy kit, and a quantity of about 0.5 to 1 ug was reverse transcribed using random hexamers. TCRdb reprocessed the immunoSEQ multiplex PCR reads via MiXCR and lists one record per CDR3 protein. The data contain 150,000 to 200,000 distinct CDR3 sequences, around 94% of them seen just once; the ten biggest clones take up around 0.14%.

The sequenced material came from CD4+ T cells from PBMCs. This receptor was obtained from a human donor in good health. The gene calls are TRBV29-1 and TRBJ2-1; D possibly uses TRBD1 or TRBD2 (5 bases each). For the CDR3, the DNA is TGCAGCGCGGGGCCCCGGGAGCAGTTCTTC. Translating it yields CSAGPREQFF.